This T cell receptor (beta chain) was observed in a study of radiation and T cells in renal cell carcinoma. The V end was cut by 0 bases, the J end by 5 bases, with 11 bases between. Per the germline V gene, CDR1 is SGHRS and CDR2 is YFSETQ. This CDR3 region has 14 residues. Clones were sequenced by immunoSEQ multiplex PCR, and TCRdb holds only the in-frame ones, with some missing. The data contain tens of thousands of clones, around 80% of them singletons. Overall study findings and caveats: Top tumor clonotypes rose in blood 2 weeks post-radiation, then contracted.

This clone has a single count. Its specificity is not known. Time point reported: baseline pretreatment blood. This sample's treatment: 15 Gy SBRT to primary tumor, nephrectomy 4 weeks later. After SBRT, blood was collected at 2 and 4 weeks, plus baseline. Clear cell pathology was present in this patient's renal cell carcinoma. The chain carries TRBV5-1 and TRBJ1-2; D not resolved. Here the sequenced sample was blood, taken from a patient whose treatment included radiotherapy and nephrectomy. The receptor was isolated from a man aged 55 to 70 with renal cell carcinoma. CDR3 region: CASSLVDSSYGYTF. CDR3 bases: TGCGCCAGCAGCTTGGTCGATTCCTCTTATGGCTACACCTTC.